Below are 8 T cell receptor beta chains sequenced from a single sample in a study of T-cell memory formation after mild COVID-19. TCRdb fed the 5' RACE reads into MiXCR, producing one record per CDR3 protein. The sample holds around 510,000 distinct CDR3 sequences, less than 25% seen once. The specimen was PBMCs or a T cell subset sorted from them (not recorded which). These receptors all stem from an adult woman who had mild COVID-19 (a few samples of this study predate the infection). Cell type and time point are not known.

The chain has TRBV20-1 and TRBJ2-3; no reliable D call. The V gene lost 7 bases and the J gene lost 6 bases, with 14 bases spanning the gap. Germline-derived CDR1 and CDR2 are DFQATT and SNEGSKA (reference sequence). CDR3 length: 12 residues. CDR3 coding DNA: TGCAGTGGGGTGGGTTCCCACGATACGCAGTATTTT. Translating gives CSGVGSHDTQYF.

V is TRBV6-6 and J is TRBJ2-1, with 14 nucleotides matching TRBD2. There are 15 residues in the CDR3. The trim removed 8 bases at V and 4 bases at J, leaving 4 bases unmatched. Germline CDR1 is MNHNY and CDR2 is SVGAGI (reference sequence). The CDR3 sequence is CASRTSGRPYNEQFF. DNA of the CDR3: TGTGCCAGCCGGACTAGCGGGAGGCCATACAATGAGCAGTTCTTC.

The chain couples TRBV29-1 to TRBJ2-1; 8 bases fit TRBD2. Germline CDR1 SQVTM, CDR2 ANQGSEA. This CDR3 spans 17 amino acids. The J segment lost 0 bases and the V segment lost 4 bases, leaving 11 bases of the junction unmatched. The CDR3 nucleotides are TGCAGCGTTGTTGGCCTAGCGGGTGTGGGCTCCTACAATGAGCAGTTCTTC. It specifies CSVVGLAGVGSYNEQFF.

The chain joins TRBV7-9 to TRBJ2-7, with TRBD1 as a possible D gene (6 bases). Trimming removed 1 base at V and 6 bases at J, with 13 bases between. This CDR3 comprises 14 residues. CDR1 and CDR2 (germline): SEHNR, FQNEAQ (reference sequence). CDR3: CASSLGQGSTEQYF. The CDR3, as DNA: TGTGCCAGCAGCTTAGGGCAGGGGTCCACCGAGCAGTACTTC.

This clonotype was seen only once. The rearrangement uses TRBV25-1 and TRBJ2-6, with D unclear. CDR1 is MGHDK, CDR2 SYGVNS, per germline. The CDR3 has 17 amino acids. The germline V and J ends were trimmed by 8 bases and 0 bases, with 17 bases remaining between them. CDR3 in DNA: TGTGCCAGCTCGAAGGCGCTTTACAACTCTGGGGCCAACGTCCTGACTTTC. Protein sequence: CASSKALYNSGANVLTF.

This clonotype was detected a few times. The chain has TRBV7-8 and TRBJ2-4; D may match TRBD1 or TRBD2 (5 bases each). V shed 5 bases and J shed 0 bases, with 14 bases lying between them. The CDR3 spans 16 residues. Germline CDR1 and CDR2: SGHVS and FQNEAQ. The CDR3 is CASSRDRVLAKNIQYF. The CDR3 DNA reads as TGTGCCAGCAGCCGGGACCGTGTCCTAGCCAAAAACATTCAGTACTTC.

There are a few counts of this clonotype. This chain links TRBV7-2 with TRBJ2-1; TRBD2 is a possible D gene (6 bases). Deletions cut 2 bases from V and 9 bases from J, with 14 bases between. Germline CDR1 reads SGHTA; CDR2 reads FQGNSA. CDR3 length equals 14 residues. The CDR3 protein is CASSLSSGGGEQFF. Here the CDR3 DNA reads TGTGCCAGCAGCTTATCATCCGGGGGAGGTGAGCAGTTCTTC. Together with reference TRBV7-2 and TRBJ2-1, the CDR3 gives the full variable domain: GAGVSQSPSNKVTEKGKDVELRCDPISGHTALYWYRQSLGQGLEFLIYFQGNSAPDKSGLPSDRFSAERTGGSVSTLTIQRTQQEDSAVYLCASSLSSGGGEQFFGPGTRLTVL.

V usage is TRBV15 and J usage is TRBJ1-4, with 7 bases aligning to TRBD1. Germline lookup yields CDR1 LNHNV and CDR2 YYDKDF (reference sequence). This CDR3 comprises 16 residues. The V gene end was trimmed by 4 bases and the J gene end by 5 bases; junction bases not matched to a gene: 10. CDR3 DNA sequence: TGTGCCACCAGCATTGGGACAGAAGGGATCAATGAAAAACTGTTTTTT. It translates to CATSIGTEGINEKLFF.